The sequence of this TCR beta chain was determined in a study of OX40 agonist ivuxolimab in advanced cancers. Overall study: Partial response was recorded in three patients: one hepatocellular carcinoma and two cutaneous melanoma cases.

The method was immunoSEQ multiplex PCR; TCRdb's version includes in-frame clones alone and lacks a portion of them. The table shows about 60,000 clones, with 65% to 90% occurring only once. The germline V gene encodes CDR1 SGHDN and CDR2 FVKESK. This CDR3 spans 11 amino acids. Trimming took 6 bases from V and 3 from J, leaving 6 bases between them. This specimen consisted of CD4+ or CD8+ T cells sorted from blood, obtained in a trial of the OX40 agonist ivuxolimab. V and J are TRBV14 and TRBJ2-7; D ambiguous. The clonotype was recovered from an adult with an advanced solid tumor such as melanoma, head and neck, liver or kidney cancer. The chain's CDR3 is CASSHFYEQYF. DNA for the CDR3: TGTGCCAGCAGTCACTTCTACGAGCAGTACTTC.